The text below deals with one TCR beta chain. This CDR3 is built from 14 residues. Germline CDR1 SGHNT, CDR2 YYREEE (reference sequence). V trimming: 2 bases; J trimming: 6 bases; junction bases outside the gene matches: 3. This specimen comes from a study of blood T cell repertoires in COVID-19. Assay: immunoSEQ multiplex PCR; the TCRdb copy retains only in-frame clones and omits some. The top ten clones hold 5.5% to 6.5% of a sample with around 120,000 clones, about 83% of them seen once. The sequencing input was peripheral blood. The chain uses TRBV5-4 and TRBJ2-3; 10 bases line up with TRBD2. This clonotype was obtained from a man older than 75 with active or convalescent COVID-19. The CDR3 nucleotides read TGTGCCAGCAGCTTTGGACTAGCGGCTGATACGCAGTATTTT. Its protein is CASSFGLAADTQYF.